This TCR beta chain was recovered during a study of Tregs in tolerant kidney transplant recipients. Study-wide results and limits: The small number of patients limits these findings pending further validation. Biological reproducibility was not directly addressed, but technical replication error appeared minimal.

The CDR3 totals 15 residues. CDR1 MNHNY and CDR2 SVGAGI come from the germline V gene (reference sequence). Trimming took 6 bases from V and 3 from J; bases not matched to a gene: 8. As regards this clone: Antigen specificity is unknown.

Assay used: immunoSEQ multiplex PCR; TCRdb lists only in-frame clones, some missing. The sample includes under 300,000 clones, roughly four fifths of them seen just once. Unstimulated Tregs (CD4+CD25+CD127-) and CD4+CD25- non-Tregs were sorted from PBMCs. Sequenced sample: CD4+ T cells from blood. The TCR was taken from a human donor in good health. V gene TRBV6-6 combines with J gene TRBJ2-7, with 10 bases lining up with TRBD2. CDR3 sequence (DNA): TGTGCCAGCAGCTCCACTAGCGGGGCTTACTACGAGCAGTACTTC. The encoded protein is CASSSTSGAYYEQYF.